Below are 6 T cell receptor beta chains sequenced from a single sample in a study of shared clonotypes between healthy human individuals. Assay used: immunoSEQ multiplex PCR; TCRdb lists only in-frame clones, some missing. The sample has 2.5 million or so clones; roughly 92% are singletons. The sequencing input was naive CD4+ T cells sorted from blood. The subset: CD45RA+ positively selected. Every receptor here comes from a man between 18 and 29 years old in good health.

The chain is built from TRBV7-2 and TRBJ1-3; possibly TRBD1 for D (5 bases). From germline, CDR1 is SGHTA and CDR2 FQGNSA. The CDR3 is made up of 16 amino acids. V was clipped by 5 bases and J by 0 bases, with 14 bases between them. For the CDR3, the DNA is TGTGCCAGCAGCACCGGACACTCGAGCTCTGGAAACACCATATATTTT. Protein: CASSTGHSSSGNTIYF.

The chain joins TRBV6-6 to TRBJ2-7; no reliable D call. The CDR3 totals 15 residues. The V end lost 8 bases, the J end lost 1 base, and 18 bases lay between the germline ends. From germline, CDR1 is MNHNY and CDR2 SVGAGI (reference sequence). The CDR3 nucleotides read TGTGCCAGCGAACACCCGGGCGTGGGGTCCTACGAGCAGTACTTC. Translating gives CASEHPGVGSYEQYF.

The rearrangement joins TRBV6-5 to TRBJ1-4; a possible D gene is TRBD1 (6 bases). The CDR3 consists of 14 residues. The ends were cut back, 5 bases at V and 5 bases at J, with 12 bases in the middle. Germline lookup yields CDR1 MNHEY and CDR2 SVGAGI. The CDR3 protein is CASSTYRENEKLFF. CDR3 in DNA: TGTGCCAGCAGTACCTACAGGGAGAATGAAAAACTGTTTTTT.

This clone appeared a single time. The rearrangement uses TRBV4-3 and TRBJ1-1, with 7 nucleotides matching TRBD1. The CDR3 spans 15 residues. V lost 5 bases, J lost 4 bases, and 10 bases stayed unmatched. Germline lookup yields CDR1 LGHNA and CDR2 YSLEER. CDR3 bases: TGCGCCAGCAGCACACAGGGGTTCTCCGCCACTGAAGCTTTCTTT. Translation gives CASSTQGFSATEAFF.

The rearrangement joins TRBV2 to TRBJ2-5, with unresolved D. CDR3 size: 11 residues. CDR1 and CDR2 from the germline V gene are SNHLY and FYNNEI. DNA of the CDR3: TGTGCGGGCCGACGGCAAGAGACCCAGTACTTC. It is translated as CAGRRQETQYF.

V and J are TRBV28 and TRBJ1-1, with D perhaps TRBD1 (5 bases). The CDR3 totals 13 residues. Trimming pared 8 bases from V and 1 base from J, leaving 11 bases between. The germline V gene encodes CDR1 MDHEN and CDR2 SYDVKM. The CDR3 reads CASGTGTNTEAFF. CDR3 DNA: TGTGCCAGCGGGACGGGGACGAACACTGAAGCTTTCTTT.